This T cell receptor (beta chain) was recorded in a study of blood T cells in healthy people across ages. In its sample, this clonotype was seen many times. The CDR3 has 14 amino acids. Germline CDR1 reads KGHSH; CDR2 reads LQKENI. Trimming took off 3 bases at V and 4 bases at J, with 12 bases between the two ends. Alongside a J-beta primer mix, a sample-barcoded 5' primer served in a second PCR lasting roughly 7 to 11 cycles. Every individual sample yielded 2.5 million or more paired-end reads (each containing CDR3). Via MiXCR, TCRdb re-called the 5' RACE reads, giving one row per CDR3 protein. The sample carries 710,000 or so distinct CDR3 sequences, 22% recorded once. Peripheral blood, about 10 milliliters per donor, was collected.

The origin of this receptor is a man in his sixties or seventies in good health. V gene TRBV18 combines with J gene TRBJ2-5; D not certain. Sample: blood. The CDR3 loop is CASSPFRRSETQYF. The CDR3, as DNA: TGTGCCAGCTCACCCTTCCGACGCTCAGAGACCCAGTACTTC. The complete variable domain, with remaining parts taken from reference TRBV18 and TRBJ2-5, reads NAGVMQNPRHLVRRRGQEARLRCSPMKGHSHVYWYRQLPEEGLKFMVYLQKENIIDESGMPKERFSAEFPKEGPSILRIQQVVRGDSAAYFCASSPFRRSETQYFGPGTRLLVL.